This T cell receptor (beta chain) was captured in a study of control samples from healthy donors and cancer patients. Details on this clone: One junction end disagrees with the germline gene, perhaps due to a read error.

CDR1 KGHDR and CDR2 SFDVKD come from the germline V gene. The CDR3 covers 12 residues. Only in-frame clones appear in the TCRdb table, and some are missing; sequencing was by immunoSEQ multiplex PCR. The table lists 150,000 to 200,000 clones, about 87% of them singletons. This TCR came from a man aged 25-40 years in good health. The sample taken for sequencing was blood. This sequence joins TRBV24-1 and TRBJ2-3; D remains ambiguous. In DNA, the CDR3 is TGTGCCACGAGTGACTTCCCAGATACGCAGTATTTT. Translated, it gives CATSDFPDTQYF.